Described below is a single T cell receptor beta chain sequence and its context. The antigen is unknown. This sample was included in a study of beta chain features in type 1 diabetes. Study findings and constraints: VDJ junctions in type 1 diabetes patients carried more deletions and fewer insertions. A definitive answer on HLA type influencing TCRB rearrangement was not reached here. In every one of the four CD4+ subsets, TCRB CDR3s were moderately but significantly shorter in Type 1 diabetes patients.

Expressed TCRB transcripts were sequenced because the entire RNA isolate underwent reverse transcription. Data came from immunoSEQ multiplex PCR; TCRdb stores just in-frame clones and leaves some out. The sample includes hundreds of thousands of clones, 15% of them seen just once. Unmatched junction bases numbered 9, after V lost 4 bases and J lost 2 bases. The CDR3 loop spans 16 amino acids. CDR1 is SGDLS, CDR2 YYNGEE, per germline. The clonotype originates from a young man with type 1 diabetes. The chain carries TRBV9 and TRBJ2-1, with 7 bases matching TRBD1. Sequenced: naive CD4+ T cells from blood. The CDR3 DNA sequence: TGTGCCAGCAGCCTGACGACAGGGTGGGCCTACAATGAGCAGTTCTTC. Protein: CASSLTTGWAYNEQFF.